This T cell receptor (beta chain) was retrieved from a study of cytomegalovirus exposure and HLA in healthy donors. CDR1 is SGHDN, CDR2 FVKESK, per germline. This CDR3 is 13 amino acids long. Trimming removed 3 bases at V and 3 bases at J, with 7 bases between. This clone was recorded once. A multiplex PCR was run with 60 Vbeta primers and 13 Jbeta primers. TCRdb keeps only in-frame clones here, not all; method: immunoSEQ multiplex PCR. There are around 150,000 clones in the sample; around 81% occur only once, and roughly 1% lies in the top ten. Specimen: PBMCs. The TCR was taken from a middle-aged woman in good health and CMV-seronegative. The chain combines TRBV14 with TRBJ2-3; tentative D call: TRBD1 (6 bases). The CDR3 region is CASSQGHTDTQYF. Here the CDR3 DNA reads TGTGCCAGCAGCCAGGGACATACAGATACGCAGTATTTT.